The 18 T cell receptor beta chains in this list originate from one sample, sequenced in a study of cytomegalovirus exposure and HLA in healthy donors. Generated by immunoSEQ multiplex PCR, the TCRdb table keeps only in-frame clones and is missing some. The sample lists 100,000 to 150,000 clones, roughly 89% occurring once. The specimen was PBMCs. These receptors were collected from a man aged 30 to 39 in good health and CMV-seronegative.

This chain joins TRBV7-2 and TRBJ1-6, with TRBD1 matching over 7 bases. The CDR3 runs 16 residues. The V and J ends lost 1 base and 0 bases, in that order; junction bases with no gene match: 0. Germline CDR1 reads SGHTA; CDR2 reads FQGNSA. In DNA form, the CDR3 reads TGTGCCAGCAGCTTAGGGGACAGCTCCTATAATTCACCCCTCCACTTT. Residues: CASSLGDSSYNSPLHF.

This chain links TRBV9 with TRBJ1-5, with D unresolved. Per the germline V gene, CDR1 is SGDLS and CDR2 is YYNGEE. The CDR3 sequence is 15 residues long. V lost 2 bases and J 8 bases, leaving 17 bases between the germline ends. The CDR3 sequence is CASSVEDSSAEPQHF. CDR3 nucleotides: TGTGCCAGCAGCGTCGAGGACTCATCGGCGGAGCCCCAGCATTTT.

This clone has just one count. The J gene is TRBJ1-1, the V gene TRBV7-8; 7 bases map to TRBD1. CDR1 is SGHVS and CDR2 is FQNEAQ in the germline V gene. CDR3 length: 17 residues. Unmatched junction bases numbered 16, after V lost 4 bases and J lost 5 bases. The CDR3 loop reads CASSWDSLRGSGTEAFF. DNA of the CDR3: TGTGCCAGCAGCTGGGACAGTCTTCGGGGATCGGGGACTGAAGCTTTCTTT.

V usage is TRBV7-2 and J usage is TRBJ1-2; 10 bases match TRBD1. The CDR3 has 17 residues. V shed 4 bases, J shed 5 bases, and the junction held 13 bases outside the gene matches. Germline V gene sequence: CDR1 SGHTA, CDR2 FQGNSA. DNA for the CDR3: TGTGCCAGCAGCTCTCCCGGGACAGGGGTTGGCATGTATGGCTACACCTTC. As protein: CASSSPGTGVGMYGYTF.

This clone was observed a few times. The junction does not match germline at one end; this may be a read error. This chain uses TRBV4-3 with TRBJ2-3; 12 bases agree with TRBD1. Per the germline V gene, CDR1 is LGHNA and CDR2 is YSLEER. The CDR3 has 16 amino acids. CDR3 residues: CASSKDPGQGADTQYF. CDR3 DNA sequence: TGCGCCAGCAGCAAAGACCCGGGACAGGGGGCGGATACGCAGTATTTT.

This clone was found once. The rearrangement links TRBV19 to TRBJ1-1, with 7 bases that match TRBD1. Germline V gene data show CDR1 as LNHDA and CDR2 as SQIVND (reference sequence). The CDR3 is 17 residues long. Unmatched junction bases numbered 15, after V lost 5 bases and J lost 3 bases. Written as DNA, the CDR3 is TGTGCCAGTAGTTGGGCAACGAGGGGGCGCAGAGACACTGAAGCTTTCTTT. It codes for CASSWATRGRRDTEAFF. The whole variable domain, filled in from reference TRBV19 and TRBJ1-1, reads DGGITQSPKYLFRKEGQNVTLSCEQNLNHDAMYWYRQDPGQGLRLIYYSQIVNDFQKGDIAEGYSVSREKKESFPLTVTSAQKNPTAFYLCASSWATRGRRDTEAFFGQGTRLTVV.

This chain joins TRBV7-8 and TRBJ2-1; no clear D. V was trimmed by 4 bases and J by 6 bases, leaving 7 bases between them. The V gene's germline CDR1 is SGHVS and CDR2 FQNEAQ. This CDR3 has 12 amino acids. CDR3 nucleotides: TGTGCCAGCAGCTATTTCATCAATGAGCAGTTCTTC. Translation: CASSYFINEQFF.

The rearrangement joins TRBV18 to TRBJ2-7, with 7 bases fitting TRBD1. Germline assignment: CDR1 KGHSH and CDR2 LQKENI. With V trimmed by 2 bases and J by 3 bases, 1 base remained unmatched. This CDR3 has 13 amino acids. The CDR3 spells CASSPYRGYEQYF. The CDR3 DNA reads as TGTGCCAGCTCACCATACAGGGGCTACGAGCAGTACTTC. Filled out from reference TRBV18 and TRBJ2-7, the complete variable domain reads NAGVMQNPRHLVRRRGQEARLRCSPMKGHSHVYWYRQLPEEGLKFMVYLQKENIIDESGMPKERFSAEFPKEGPSILRIQQVVRGDSAAYFCASSPYRGYEQYFGPGTRLTVT.

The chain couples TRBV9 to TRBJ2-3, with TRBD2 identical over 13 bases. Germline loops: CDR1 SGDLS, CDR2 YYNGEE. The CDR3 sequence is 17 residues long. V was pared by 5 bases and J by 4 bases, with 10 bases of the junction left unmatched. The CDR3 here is CASSGLAGDSPADTQYF. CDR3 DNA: TGTGCCAGCAGTGGACTAGCGGGGGACAGTCCAGCAGATACGCAGTATTTT.

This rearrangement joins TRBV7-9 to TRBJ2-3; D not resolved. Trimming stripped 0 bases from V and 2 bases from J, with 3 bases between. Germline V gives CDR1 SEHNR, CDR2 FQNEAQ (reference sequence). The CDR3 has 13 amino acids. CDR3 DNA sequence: TGTGCCAGCAGCTTAGCTAACACAGATACGCAGTATTTT. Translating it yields CASSLANTDTQYF. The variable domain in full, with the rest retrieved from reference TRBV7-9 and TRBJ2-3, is DTGVSQNPRHKITKRGQNVTFRCDPISEHNRLYWYRQTLGQGPEFLTYFQNEAQLEKSRLLSDRFSAERPKGSFSTLEIQRTEQGDSAMYLCASSLANTDTQYFGPGTRLTVL.

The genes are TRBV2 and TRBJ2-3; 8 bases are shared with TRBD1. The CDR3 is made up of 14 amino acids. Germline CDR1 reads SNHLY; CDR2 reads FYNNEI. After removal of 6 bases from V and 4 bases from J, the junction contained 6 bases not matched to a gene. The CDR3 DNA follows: TGTGCCAGCAGGCCCCGGACAGGGTCAGATACGCAGTATTTT. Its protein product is CASRPRTGSDTQYF.

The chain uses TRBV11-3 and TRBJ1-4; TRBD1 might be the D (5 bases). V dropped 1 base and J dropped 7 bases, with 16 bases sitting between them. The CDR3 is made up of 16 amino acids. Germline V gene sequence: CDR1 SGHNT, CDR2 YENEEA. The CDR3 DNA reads TGTGCCAGCAGCTTAGCTAGAAGACAGAGGTGTGAAAAACTGTTTTTT. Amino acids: CASSLARRQRCEKLFF.

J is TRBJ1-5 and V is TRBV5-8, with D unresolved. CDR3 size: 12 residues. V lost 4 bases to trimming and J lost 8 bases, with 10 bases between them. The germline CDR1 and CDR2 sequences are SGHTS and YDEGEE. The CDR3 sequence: CASSPRPEPQHF. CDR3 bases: TGTGCCAGCAGCCCCCGTCCGGAGCCCCAGCATTTT.

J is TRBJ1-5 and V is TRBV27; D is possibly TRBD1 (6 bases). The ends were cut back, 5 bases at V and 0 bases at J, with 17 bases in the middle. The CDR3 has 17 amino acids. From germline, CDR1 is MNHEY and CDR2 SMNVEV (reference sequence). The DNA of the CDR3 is TGTGCCAGCAGTCCTTCGGGGGGACACTATAGCAATCAGCCCCAGCATTTT. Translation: CASSPSGGHYSNQPQHF.

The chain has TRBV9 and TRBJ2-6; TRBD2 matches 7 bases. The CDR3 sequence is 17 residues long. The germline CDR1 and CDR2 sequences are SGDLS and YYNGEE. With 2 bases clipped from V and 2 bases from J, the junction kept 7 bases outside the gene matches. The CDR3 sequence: CASSVEGAGAGANVLTF. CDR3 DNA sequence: TGTGCCAGCAGCGTCGAGGGTGCGGGGGCTGGGGCCAACGTCCTGACTTTC.

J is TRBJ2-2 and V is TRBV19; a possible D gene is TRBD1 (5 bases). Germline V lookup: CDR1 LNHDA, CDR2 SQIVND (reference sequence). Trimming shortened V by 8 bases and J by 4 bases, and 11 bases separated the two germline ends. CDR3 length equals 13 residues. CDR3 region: CASGRQITGELFF. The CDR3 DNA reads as TGTGCCAGTGGTAGACAGATCACCGGGGAGCTGTTTTTT.

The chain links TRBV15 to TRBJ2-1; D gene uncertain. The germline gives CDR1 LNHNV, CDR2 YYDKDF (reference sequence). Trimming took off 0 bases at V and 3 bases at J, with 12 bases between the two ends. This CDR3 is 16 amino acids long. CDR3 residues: CATSRDAARSYNEQFF. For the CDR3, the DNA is TGTGCCACCAGCAGAGACGCGGCCCGGAGCTACAATGAGCAGTTCTTC.

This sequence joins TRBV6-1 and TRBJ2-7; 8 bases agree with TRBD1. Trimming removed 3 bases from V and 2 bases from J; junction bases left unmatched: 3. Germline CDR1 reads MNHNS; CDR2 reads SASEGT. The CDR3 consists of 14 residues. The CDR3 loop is CASSETGDTYEQYF. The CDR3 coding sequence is TGTGCCAGCAGTGAGACAGGGGACACCTACGAGCAGTACTTC.